The T cell receptor (beta chain) under discussion was sequenced for a study of blood T cell repertoires in COVID-19. Whole-study context: Both acute and convalescent COVID-19 samples were obtained from the United States, Italy and Spain. Sample material is recorded as cDNA or gDNA derived from T cells, B-cell-depleted T cells, or PBMCs.

The CDR3 totals 13 residues. Germline values: CDR1 PRHDT, CDR2 FYEKMQ (reference sequence). V gave up 5 bases and J gave up 0 bases, with 8 bases separating them. There are a few counts of this clone. Authors' analysis steps: Counts of nucleated cells, estimated from reference gene primer amplification, were obtained. The method was immunoSEQ multiplex PCR; TCRdb's version includes in-frame clones alone and lacks a portion of them. The V and J calls and clone size were taken over from that table, and D and trimming were inferred from the DNA. Of roughly 140,000 clones in the sample, around 72% were seen once.

This rearrangement joins TRBV13 to TRBJ2-7; no firm D call. This receptor was obtained from a woman aged 55-69 years with acute or convalescent COVID-19. Sequencing used peripheral blood. The CDR3 sequence: CASSPSSSYEQYF. The CDR3 nucleotides read TGTGCCAGCAGCCCATCCAGCTCCTACGAGCAGTACTTC.